This T cell receptor (beta chain) comes out of a study of STAT5B mutations in CD4+ large granular lymphocyte leukemia. Clones were sequenced by immunoSEQ multiplex PCR, and TCRdb holds only the in-frame ones, with some missing. This table holds some 30,000 clones, roughly three quarters found once. Control samples were healthy donors' buffy coats. V was shortened by 5 bases and J by 0 bases, with 11 bases between the two germline ends. This CDR3 has 15 residues. Germline CDR1 LNHDA, CDR2 SQIVND (reference sequence). Sequencing input: CD4+ T cells from blood buffy coats. The chain recombines TRBV19 with TRBJ1-3; possible D gene TRBD1, 5 bases. The receptor's source is a human donor in good health. In DNA form, the CDR3 reads TGTGCCAGTAGTGTGGACAAGAGCTCTGGAAACACCATATATTTT. Protein product: CASSVDKSSGNTIYF.